Presented here are 31 T cell receptor beta chains from one specimen sequenced in a study of beta chain features in type 1 diabetes. Sequenced material consisted of expressed TCRB transcripts (all of the isolated RNA was reverse transcribed). Sequencing used immunoSEQ multiplex PCR; TCRdb keeps in-frame clones, though not all of them. Of 110,000 to 150,000 clones listed, about 7.1% are singletons. Sequencing was performed on central memory CD4+ T cells from blood. The receptors originated from a woman aged 30 to 39 in good health.

This clone was observed a few times. This chain uses TRBV6-8 with TRBJ2-1; D possibly corresponds to TRBD2 (5 bases). Trimming removed 6 bases at V and 4 bases at J, with 16 bases between. CDR3 length: 15 residues. Germline V gene lookup returns CDR1 MNHGY and CDR2 SAAAGT. The CDR3 DNA reads as TGTGCCAGCAGCTCCTCAGCGGTGATATACAATGAGCAGTTCTTC. It yields the protein CASSSSAVIYNEQFF.

The table lists this clone with a few counts. This chain joins TRBV7-3 and TRBJ2-5, with D possibly called TRBD1 or TRBD2 (5 bases each). The last part of the DNA fits TRBJ2-7 better; the J call may be wrong. Germline V gene lookup returns CDR1 SGHTA and CDR2 FQGTGA. The CDR3 loop spans 15 amino acids. The CDR3 DNA sequence: TGTGCCAGCAGCTTAGAAGCTGGGGGCTCCTACGAGCAGTACTTC. Translated, it gives CASSLEAGGSYEQYF.

This clone was counted only a few times. The V call is TRBV7-8, the J call TRBJ2-5, with 11 bases lining up with TRBD2. The J call may not be correct, given that the DNA end is closer to TRBJ2-7. The germline V gene has CDR1 SGHVS and CDR2 FQNEAQ. The CDR3 contains 17 residues. CDR3: CASSETSGSGLSYEQYF. The DNA of the CDR3 is TGTGCCAGCAGCGAAACTAGCGGGAGTGGGTTATCGTACGAGCAGTACTTC.

CDR3 DNA sequence: TGTGCCAGCAGCTTTCGACTAGCGGGGTTGAGGAATGAGCAGTTCTTC. It is translated as CASSFRLAGLRNEQFF. The rearrangement joins TRBV7-2 to TRBJ2-1; 11 bases map to TRBD2. The V gene end was trimmed by 3 bases and the J gene end by 7 bases; junction bases not matched to a gene: 8. Germline V gives CDR1 SGHTA, CDR2 FQGNSA. The CDR3 has 16 residues.

Notes on this clone: At one boundary the junction diverges from the germline segment, which might be a read error. The genes are TRBV30 and TRBJ2-4, with 7 bases fitting TRBD2. Per the germline V gene, CDR1 is GTSNPN and CDR2 is SVGIG (reference sequence). The CDR3 consists of 15 residues. CDR3 DNA sequence: TGTGCCCGGAGCATTGGCGGGAGTGGAGGAAACATTCAGTACTTC. It is translated as CARSIGGSGGNIQYF.

The V call is TRBV30, the J call TRBJ2-5, with D possibly TRBD2 on 6 matching bases. The CDR3 totals 14 residues. V lost 0 bases and J lost 5, with 13 bases in between. The V gene's germline CDR1 is GTSNPN and CDR2 SVGIG (reference sequence). This chain's CDR3 is CAWSVKAGRETQYF. The CDR3 DNA reads as TGTGCCTGGAGTGTAAAGGCGGGACGTGAGACCCAGTACTTC.

Only a few counts were recorded for this clone. This rearrangement joins TRBV7-3 to TRBJ2-2; 8 positions match TRBD1. CDR1 and CDR2 from the germline V gene are SGHTA and FQGTGA. J was trimmed by 1 base and V by 6 bases; bases with no gene match: 7. The CDR3 is 16 residues long. The CDR3 coding sequence is TGTGCCAGCAGATCGGCGGGGACAGGGAACACCGGGGAGCTGTTTTTT. It yields the protein CASRSAGTGNTGELFF.

This clone occurred a few times. J is TRBJ2-5 and V is TRBV25-1, with 10 bases that match TRBD2. Germline trimming cut 4 bases from V and 2 bases from J; bases unmatched to any gene: 7. Germline V gene lookup returns CDR1 MGHDK and CDR2 SYGVNS. The CDR3 runs to 16 residues. CDR3 loop: CASSAFEAGGQETQYF. The CDR3, as DNA: TGTGCCAGCAGTGCGTTTGAAGCGGGAGGGCAAGAGACCCAGTACTTC.

This clone was seen a few times. The rearrangement uses TRBV30 and TRBJ2-2; 7 nucleotides align to TRBD1. Looked up from germline, CDR1 is GTSNPN and CDR2 is SVGIG (reference sequence). V trimming: 1 base; J trimming: 9 bases; junction bases outside the gene matches: 5. This CDR3 is built from 13 residues. CDR3 DNA sequence: TGTGCCTGGAGTGCAGACAGGGCGCGGGAGCTGTTTTTT. Translation: CAWSADRARELFF.

Remarks on this clone: The sample contains more than one DNA sequence encoding this CDR3. The chain carries TRBV7-3 and TRBJ2-1, with 9 bases matching TRBD2. The germline gives CDR1 SGHTA, CDR2 FQGTGA. This CDR3 has 13 amino acids. The V gene end was trimmed by 5 bases and the J gene end by 8 bases; junction bases not matched to a gene: 4. CDR3 DNA sequence: TGTGCCAGCAGCCTTAGCGGGAGCGATGAGCAGTTCTTC. Its translation is CASSLSGSDEQFF.

This clone has just a few counts. The chain carries TRBV11-2 and TRBJ1-2; the D gene is possibly TRBD1 (6 bases). Trimming left V 2 bases short and J 2 bases short, with 9 bases between. This CDR3 spans 14 amino acids. The germline V gene encodes CDR1 SGHAT and CDR2 FQNNGV. CDR3 nucleotide sequence: TGTGCCAGCAGCTTACGGACAGCCAACTATGGCTACACCTTC. This translates into CASSLRTANYGYTF.

The table lists this clone with a few counts. The chain joins TRBV7-9 to TRBJ2-7, with TRBD1 matching over 7 bases. Germline-derived CDR1 and CDR2 are SEHNR and FQNEAQ (reference sequence). V shed 5 bases and J 3 bases; nucleotides not matched to a gene: 13. The CDR3 length is 16 residues. CDR3 in DNA: TGTGCCAGCAGCCGCTCTGGGACAGCTTCGTACTACGAGCAGTACTTC. Translated, it gives CASSRSGTASYYEQYF.

The rearrangement links TRBV28 to TRBJ1-2; D not resolved. The CDR3 consists of 13 residues. Germline V gives CDR1 MDHEN, CDR2 SYDVKM. V was shortened by 7 bases and J by 8 bases, with 17 bases between the two germline ends. Here the CDR3 reads CASTSSRVGGYTF. The CDR3 bases are TGTGCCAGCACCTCGTCACGGGTAGGCGGCTACACCTTC.

The V call is TRBV6-5, the J call TRBJ1-2; no firm D call. Trimming took off 5 bases at V and 6 bases at J, with 10 bases between the two ends. CDR1 MNHEY and CDR2 SVGAGI come from the germline V gene. This CDR3 is 12 amino acids long. The CDR3 spells CASSEQQNGYTF. CDR3 in DNA: TGTGCCAGCAGTGAACAGCAGAATGGCTACACCTTC.

This clone was counted many times. This chain connects TRBV30 to TRBJ1-2; D ambiguous. The V and J ends lost 3 bases and 7 bases respectively, with 15 bases between them. Germline V CDR1 and CDR2: GTSNPN, SVGIG (reference sequence). This CDR3 has 13 residues. CDR3 nucleotide sequence: TGTGCCTGGAGCCCCGGATGGGAGGGTGGCTACACCTTC. Amino acid sequence: CAWSPGWEGGYTF.

In this sample, this clone turned up a few times. The CDR3 sequence: CASSGLAGGQLGNEQFF. In DNA, the CDR3 is TGTGCCAGCAGTGGACTAGCGGGAGGGCAGCTTGGCAATGAGCAGTTCTTC. V and J are TRBV28 and TRBJ2-1, with 15 nucleotides matching TRBD2. Losses at the gene ends were 5 bases for V and 6 bases for J; bases not matched to a gene: 8. This CDR3 has 17 amino acids. Germline V CDR1 and CDR2: MDHEN, SYDVKM.

In this sample, this clone turned up a few times. Sequence at one end of the junction differs from germline and may be a read error. The V gene is TRBV7-7, the J gene TRBJ2-5, with 11 bases identical to TRBD2. The CDR3 is 16 amino acids. Germline CDR1 SSHAT, CDR2 FNYEAQ (reference sequence). This chain's CDR3 is CASSLGLAGGEETQYF. For the CDR3, the DNA is TGTGCTAGCAGCTTGGGTCTAGCGGGAGGCGAGGAGACCCAGTACTTC.

The chain employs TRBV7-9 and TRBJ2-7, with D perhaps matching TRBD2 (5 bases). V lost 5 bases to trimming and J lost 4 bases, with 15 bases between them. The CDR3 loop spans 14 amino acids. Looked up from germline, CDR1 is SEHNR and CDR2 is FQNEAQ (reference sequence). CDR3 sequence (DNA): TGTGCCAGCAGCCCTAGAATCGGGAAATACGAGCAGTACTTC. It codes for CASSPRIGKYEQYF.

This clone has only a few counts. The rearrangement links TRBV5-6 to TRBJ1-5, with D maybe TRBD1 (6 bases). The V end was cut by 4 bases, the J end by 7 bases, with 15 bases between. Germline values: CDR1 SGHDT, CDR2 YYEEEE. This CDR3 contains 14 residues. As DNA, the CDR3 is TGTGCCAGCAGCCTAACAGGGTTACGACAGCCCCAGCATTTT. It is translated as CASSLTGLRQPQHF.

V and J are TRBV7-3 and TRBJ2-2; 11 bases are a match to TRBD2. This CDR3 is 18 amino acids long. Germline loops: CDR1 SGHTA, CDR2 FQGTGA. With V trimmed by 2 bases and J by 6 bases, 11 bases remained unmatched. In DNA form, the CDR3 reads TGTGCCAGCAGCTTAGTCACGGGACTAGCGGCCCCTCCCGGGGAGCTGTTTTTT. Translation gives CASSLVTGLAAPPGELFF.

This clone has only a few counts. The genes are TRBV2 and TRBJ1-5; a weak D match, TRBD1 (5 bases). Germline-derived CDR1 and CDR2 are SNHLY and FYNNEI. CDR3 length: 16 residues. V was cut by 2 bases and J by 1 base, with 12 bases left in between. The CDR3 nucleotides read TGTGCCAGCAGTGAACAGGGCAGGGTAAGCAATCAGCCCCAGCATTTT. It yields the protein CASSEQGRVSNQPQHF.

V is TRBV30 and J is TRBJ1-1; D gene unclear. Per germline, CDR1 GTSNPN and CDR2 SVGIG (reference sequence). This CDR3 has 15 residues. Trimming pared 6 bases from V and 0 bases from J, leaving 17 bases between. The CDR3 protein is CACSPPRGLNTEAFF. The CDR3 bases are TGTGCCTGTTCCCCCCCCCGCGGGCTGAACACTGAAGCTTTCTTT.

This clone came up a few times. V is TRBV28 and J is TRBJ2-7; D not resolved. The CDR3 loop spans 13 amino acids. V gave up 7 bases and J gave up 9 bases, with 19 bases separating them. Germline V gene sequence: CDR1 MDHEN, CDR2 SYDVKM. The CDR3 nucleotides are TGTGCCAGCAATACCCCTCTCTCTATCGCGCAGTACTTC. Translated, it gives CASNTPLSIAQYF.

This clone turned up a few times. The V and J genes are TRBV7-9 and TRBJ2-7, with 9 bases aligning to TRBD2. Unmatched junction bases numbered 12, after V lost 5 bases and J lost 7 bases. CDR1 is SEHNR, CDR2 FQNEAQ, per germline (reference sequence). The CDR3 is 15 residues long. The CDR3 here is CASSPILAGAEEQYF. In nucleotides, the CDR3 is TGTGCCAGCAGCCCTATCTTAGCGGGAGCGGAAGAGCAGTACTTC.

The genes are TRBV4-1 and TRBJ1-1; D remains ambiguous. There are 14 residues in the CDR3. The V end lost 1 base, the J end lost 7 bases, and 13 bases lay between the germline ends. CDR1 MGHRA and CDR2 YSYEKL come from the germline V gene. CDR3 residues: CASSQVRGWDEAFF. As DNA, the CDR3 is TGCGCCAGCAGCCAAGTAAGAGGGTGGGATGAAGCTTTCTTT.

This clone appeared a few times. The rearrangement uses TRBV6-5 and TRBJ2-7; maybe TRBD2 (5 bases). The CDR3 loop spans 16 amino acids. Germline V gives CDR1 MNHEY, CDR2 SVGAGI. The V end lost 4 bases, the J end lost 0 bases, and 16 bases lay between the germline ends. The CDR3 DNA follows: TGTGCCAGCAGTTCTACTTCGGACTGGGGCTCCTACGAGCAGTACTTC. As protein: CASSSTSDWGSYEQYF.

The chain couples TRBV7-2 to TRBJ2-7, with D maybe TRBD2 (5 bases). Looked up from germline, CDR1 is SGHTA and CDR2 is FQGNSA. CDR3 size: 14 residues. The V end was cut by 0 bases, the J end by 2 bases, with 8 bases between. Here the CDR3 reads CASSLAAGTYEQYF. As DNA, the CDR3 is TGTGCCAGCAGCTTAGCAGCCGGGACCTACGAGCAGTACTTC.

DNA of the CDR3: TGTGCCAGCAAGGTGCGGCAGGGCGACACTGAAGCTTTCTTT. Protein sequence: CASKVRQGDTEAFF. The chain carries TRBV2 and TRBJ1-1; possibly TRBD1 for D (5 bases). Per the germline V gene, CDR1 is SNHLY and CDR2 is FYNNEI. V gave up 7 bases and J gave up 3 bases, with 15 bases separating them. The CDR3 is 14 residues long.

The genes are TRBV6-1 and TRBJ2-7; a weak D match, TRBD1 (6 bases). CDR3 length: 12 amino acids. The germline V gene encodes CDR1 MNHNS and CDR2 SASEGT. V lost 7 bases to trimming and J lost 5 bases, with 12 bases between them. In nucleotides, the CDR3 is TGTGCCAGCACCGAACAGGGCCACGAGCAGTACTTC. Amino acids: CASTEQGHEQYF.

J is TRBJ2-7 and V is TRBV4-1; maybe TRBD1 (6 bases). V was clipped by 2 bases and J by 2 bases, with 13 bases between them. There are 15 residues in the CDR3. The V gene's germline CDR1 is MGHRA and CDR2 YSYEKL. The CDR3 DNA sequence: TGCGCCAGCAGCCAATACCCTGCAGGGGCCTACGAGCAGTACTTC. Its protein product is CASSQYPAGAYEQYF.

The table lists this clone with a few counts. The chain carries TRBV7-2 and TRBJ2-1, with TRBD2 identical over 10 bases. V lost 2 bases, J lost 9 bases, and 7 bases stayed unmatched. The length of the CDR3 is 15 residues. Germline V gives CDR1 SGHTA, CDR2 FQGNSA. The CDR3 DNA sequence: TGTGCCAGCAGCTTAACACCGGGACTAGCGAGTGAGCAGTTCTTC. Translated, it gives CASSLTPGLASEQFF. Using reference TRBV7-2 and TRBJ2-1 for the parts outside the CDR3, the full variable domain is GAGVSQSPSNKVTEKGKDVELRCDPISGHTALYWYRQSLGQGLEFLIYFQGNSAPDKSGLPSDRFSAERTGGSVSTLTIQRTQQEDSAVYLCASSLTPGLASEQFFGPGTRLTVL.